Presented here are 2 T cell receptor beta chains from one specimen sequenced in a study of graft-versus-host responses after intestinal transplantation. Assay: immunoSEQ multiplex PCR; the TCRdb copy retains only in-frame clones and omits some. The sample has tens of thousands of clones; 90% to 95% are singletons. Their antigens are not known. Specimen: unstimulated CD8+ T cells sorted from spleen or lymph node cells, collected before intestinal transplant. The receptors here all came from a human donor who received an intestinal transplant.

CDR3 loop: CASSPTGELEQYF. The DNA for the CDR3 is TGTGCCAGCAGCCCTACGGGCGAACTTGAGCAGTACTTC. V and J are TRBV7-9 and TRBJ2-7; D call uncertain. The CDR3 is 13 amino acids. V lost 5 bases and J lost 7, with 15 bases in between. Germline assignment: CDR1 SEHNR and CDR2 FQNEAQ (reference sequence).

The J gene is TRBJ2-1, the V gene TRBV4-1; D remains ambiguous. Germline assignment: CDR1 MGHRA and CDR2 YSYEKL. V lost 1 base and J 10 bases, leaving 11 bases between the germline ends. CDR3 length: 13 residues. The CDR3 loop reads CASSQGTVQEQFF. The DNA for the CDR3 is TGCGCCAGCAGCCAAGGCACAGTACAAGAGCAGTTCTTC.